These 23 T cell receptor beta chains share one sample of origin, sequenced in a study of T cell clones after liver transplantation. Here immunoSEQ multiplex PCR was the method, and the copy in TCRdb shows in-frame clones only, minus some. The sample consists of roughly 67,000 clones, around 92% of them appearing once. Here the sequenced sample was CD4+ T cells from blood, taken roughly 25 months after liver transplant. The source of these receptors is a human patient who received a liver transplant. Part of the T cells may come from the graft donor.

This sequence joins TRBV7-3 and TRBJ2-1, with 13 bases that match TRBD2. This CDR3 region has 16 residues. Germline CDR1 is SGHTA and CDR2 is FQGTGA. With 4 bases clipped from V and 7 bases from J, the junction kept 7 bases outside the gene matches. This CDR3 reads CASSSFGTSGTNEQFF. The CDR3 DNA follows: TGTGCCAGCAGCTCATTCGGGACTAGCGGGACTAATGAGCAGTTCTTC.

The chain employs TRBV7-9 and TRBJ2-2, with 7 bases matching TRBD1. The CDR3 has 14 residues. Germline assignment: CDR1 SEHNR and CDR2 FQNEAQ (reference sequence). Unmatched junction bases numbered 3, after V lost 7 bases and J lost 1 base. The CDR3 coding sequence is TGTGCCAGCAACAGGGGCATGAACACCGGGGAGCTGTTTTTT. It codes for CASNRGMNTGELFF.

The chain joins TRBV4-2 to TRBJ2-3; TRBD2 matches at 9 bases. Per the germline V gene, CDR1 is LGHNA and CDR2 is YNFKEQ. The CDR3 totals 20 residues. Trimming cost V 4 bases and J 1 base; bases outside gene matches: 18. DNA of the CDR3: TGTGCCAGCAGCCCAACTAAGGGTAGAGATATAGCGGGAGGCACAGATACGCAGTATTTT. Protein sequence: CASSPTKGRDIAGGTDTQYF.

The chain links TRBV7-9 to TRBJ1-3; TRBD1 matches at 9 bases. Germline CDR1 reads SEHNR; CDR2 reads FQNEAQ (reference sequence). The CDR3 sequence is 17 residues long. Trimming removed 4 bases from V and 4 bases from J; junction bases left unmatched: 11. The CDR3 DNA reads TGTGCCAGCAGCTCCCATTTGGGACAGGGTTACGGAAACACCATATATTTT. The encoded protein is CASSSHLGQGYGNTIYF.

This chain links TRBV4-3 with TRBJ2-2; D may be TRBD1 (6 bases). The V gene lost 2 bases and the J gene lost 5 bases, with 9 bases spanning the gap. CDR3 length: 14 residues. The germline V gene encodes CDR1 LGHNA and CDR2 YSLEER. CDR3 bases: TGCGCCAGCAGCCAAACAGGGCGGACCGGGGAGCTGTTTTTT. Translating it yields CASSQTGRTGELFF.

The rearrangement links TRBV7-2 to TRBJ1-5; D is perhaps TRBD1 (5 bases). This CDR3 spans 15 amino acids. Germline CDR1 SGHTA, CDR2 FQGNSA. The ends were cut back, 5 bases at V and 3 bases at J, with 14 bases in the middle. This CDR3 is CASSPRAQDNQPQHF. The CDR3 coding sequence is TGTGCCAGCAGCCCAAGGGCACAGGACAATCAGCCCCAGCATTTT.

The chain couples TRBV4-2 to TRBJ2-4, with 7 bases aligning to TRBD2. The V and J ends lost 5 bases and 4 bases, in that order; junction bases with no gene match: 8. Germline V gene sequence: CDR1 LGHNA, CDR2 YNFKEQ. This CDR3 region has 15 residues. The CDR3 spells CASSTQLAGKNIQYF. DNA for the CDR3: TGTGCCAGCAGCACCCAGTTAGCGGGTAAAAACATTCAGTACTTC.

V is TRBV6-6 and J is TRBJ2-1, with D perhaps matching TRBD2 (5 bases). This CDR3 contains 15 residues. Germline values: CDR1 MNHNY, CDR2 SVGAGI (reference sequence). Trimming left V 6 bases short and J 9 bases short, with 21 bases between. The CDR3 DNA reads TGTGCCAGCAGCCGAGGGCAATTAGAGCTCGGTGAGCAGTTCTTC. Its translation: CASSRGQLELGEQFF.

This rearrangement joins TRBV20-1 to TRBJ2-1; no definite D call. Trimming left V 6 bases short and J 6 bases short, with 9 bases between. Germline CDR1 reads DFQATT; CDR2 reads SNEGSKA (reference sequence). CDR3 length: 11 amino acids. CDR3 DNA sequence: TGCAGTGCCGCCCACGGCAATGAGCAGTTCTTC. Protein: CSAAHGNEQFF.

V gene TRBV7-9 combines with J gene TRBJ2-2; D not certain. The germline V gene has CDR1 SEHNR and CDR2 FQNEAQ (reference sequence). The length of the CDR3 is 15 residues. The V gene lost 7 bases and the J gene lost 0 bases, with 12 bases spanning the gap. The CDR3 DNA sequence: TGTGCCAGCACCGACGATAGTGCGAACACCGGGGAGCTGTTTTTT. It encodes CASTDDSANTGELFF.

CDR3 coding DNA: TGCGCCAGCAGCTTAGGGACTCCCGGTGGGGAGACCCAGTACTTC. It translates to CASSLGTPGGETQYF. The V and J genes are TRBV5-1 and TRBJ2-5; a weak D match, TRBD2 (6 bases). The germline CDR1 and CDR2 sequences are SGHRS and YFSETQ. The CDR3 runs to 15 residues. Trimming pared 2 bases from V and 5 bases from J, leaving 16 bases between.

This chain links TRBV18 with TRBJ1-2, with D perhaps TRBD1 (5 bases). CDR1 KGHSH and CDR2 LQKENI come from the germline V gene. Trimming took 3 bases from V and 7 from J, leaving 12 bases between them. The CDR3 covers 13 residues. The chain's CDR3 is CASSPRGESGYTF. Here the CDR3 DNA reads TGTGCCAGCTCACCTCGAGGGGAGAGTGGCTACACCTTC.

The rearrangement uses TRBV6-5 and TRBJ1-6; D is undetermined. Germline V gives CDR1 MNHEY, CDR2 SVGAGI. Trimming cost V 2 bases and J 8 bases, with 4 bases left between them. The length of the CDR3 is 12 residues. CDR3: CASSYTDSPLHF. CDR3 bases: TGTGCCAGCAGTTACACGGATTCACCCCTCCACTTT.

The chain recombines TRBV7-8 with TRBJ2-6, with D possibly TRBD2 on 6 matching bases. Germline V gives CDR1 SGHVS, CDR2 FQNEAQ. Deletions cut 2 bases from V and 2 bases from J, with 10 bases between. The CDR3 is made up of 16 amino acids. The CDR3 region is CASSLSRGTGANVLTF. The CDR3 DNA follows: TGTGCCAGCAGCTTATCGCGGGGAACTGGGGCCAACGTCCTGACTTTC.

This clone was observed once. This sequence joins TRBV5-1 and TRBJ2-1; possibly TRBD2 for D (5 bases). Germline V gene data show CDR1 as SGHRS and CDR2 as YFSETQ. There are 15 residues in the CDR3. Trimming removed 1 base at V and 1 base at J, with 9 bases between. The CDR3 bases are TGCGCCAGCAGCTTGTCTAGCCTATCCTACAATGAGCAGTTCTTC. Translation: CASSLSSLSYNEQFF.

The chain employs TRBV6-1 and TRBJ1-2; D gene unclear. Trimming removed 2 bases at V and 6 bases at J, with 19 bases between. Germline V gene sequence: CDR1 MNHNS, CDR2 SASEGT. The CDR3 sequence is 16 residues long. CDR3 nucleotides: TGTGCCAGCAGTGAATGGGTTGGTCGCGGCGGGCATGGCTACACCTTC. It is translated as CASSEWVGRGGHGYTF.

V and J are TRBV11-1 and TRBJ2-1, with D perhaps assigned TRBD1 or TRBD2 (5 bases each). The germline V gene has CDR1 SGHAT and CDR2 FQDESV (reference sequence). V lost 2 bases to trimming and J lost 7 bases, with 15 bases between them. This CDR3 contains 15 residues. This chain's CDR3 is CASSLRRGPENEQFF. In nucleotides, the CDR3 is TGTGCCAGCAGCTTACGCCGGGGACCTGAGAATGAGCAGTTCTTC.

The V and J genes are TRBV28 and TRBJ2-1, with a weak D call TRBD1 (7 bases). Trimming removed 5 bases at V and 5 bases at J, with 19 bases between. The CDR3 consists of 16 residues. Germline assignment: CDR1 MDHEN and CDR2 SYDVKM. As DNA, the CDR3 is TGTGCCAGCAGTCTACTCCCCAGGGGGGAAAACAATGAGCAGTTCTTC. The encoded protein is CASSLLPRGENNEQFF.

The chain couples TRBV10-3 to TRBJ2-7, with 8 bases matching TRBD1. CDR1 and CDR2 (germline): ENHRY, SYGVKD. CDR3 length: 14 amino acids. V trimming: 4 bases; J trimming: 3 bases; junction bases outside the gene matches: 5. The CDR3 spells CAISVGTGRYEQYF. The CDR3 bases are TGTGCCATCAGTGTCGGGACAGGACGCTACGAGCAGTACTTC.

This clone has just one count. This rearrangement joins TRBV5-1 to TRBJ2-5; 11 bases align to TRBD2. Germline trimming cut 5 bases from V and 5 bases from J; bases unmatched to any gene: 8. Germline V gene data show CDR1 as SGHRS and CDR2 as YFSETQ. The CDR3 totals 15 residues. The CDR3 sequence is CASSLAGGPGETQYF. The CDR3 coding sequence is TGCGCCAGCAGTTTAGCGGGAGGGCCGGGGGAGACCCAGTACTTC.

V usage is TRBV28 and J usage is TRBJ2-1, with TRBD2 identical over 9 bases. Germline V gives CDR1 MDHEN, CDR2 SYDVKM. The CDR3 has 15 residues. V shed 5 bases and J 7 bases; nucleotides not matched to a gene: 9. As DNA, the CDR3 is TGTGCCAGCAGTCCGCGCGGGAGGGTAGGTAATGAGCAGTTCTTC. Encoded protein: CASSPRGRVGNEQFF.

J is TRBJ2-3 and V is TRBV15; maybe TRBD2 (5 bases). V lost 5 bases and J lost 3, with 15 bases in between. Per the germline V gene, CDR1 is LNHNV and CDR2 is YYDKDF (reference sequence). The CDR3 has 15 residues. DNA for the CDR3: TGTGCCACCAGCGTGAACCGAGGGCCTACAGATACGCAGTATTTT. This translates into CATSVNRGPTDTQYF.

V gene TRBV5-1 combines with J gene TRBJ2-1; 12 nucleotides align to TRBD2. The CDR3 has 15 amino acids. Trimming cost V 4 bases and J 6 bases; bases outside gene matches: 5. The germline CDR1 and CDR2 sequences are SGHRS and YFSETQ. The CDR3, as DNA: TGCGCCAGCAGCCAAGGACTAGCGGGACCCAATGAGCAGTTCTTC. It specifies CASSQGLAGPNEQFF.